Given below is one TCR beta chain in context. Its antigen is currently not known. For sequencing, an Illumina HiSeq 2000 was employed. 5'RACE template switching, by which a universal primer site and unique molecular identifiers were added, was used to make TCR beta cDNA libraries. Priming for cDNA synthesis came from the TCR beta constant segment, and two successive PCR amplification steps followed. Regarding the original processing steps: MIGEC was used to demultiplex reads and group reads by UMI, and MiTCR was used to assemble and quantify clonotypes. To exclude erroneous sequences, any TCR cDNA sequence not supported by at least two reads was discarded. The tcR package was used for downstream repertoire analysis, and clonotypes were matched across fractions by CDR3 nucleotide sequence plus V segment. VDJmatch was used to annotate antigen specificity against VDJdb, with one amino acid substitution in CDR3 permitted. The reads went through TCRdb reprocessing, and each CDR3 protein sequence gets one entry with no DNA. The V and J calls here are based on TCRdb, not the publication. The table for this sample shows 250,000 to 300,000 distinct CDR3 sequences. Around 4.3% of the sample lies in the top ten.

The sample belongs to a study of T cells expressing NK-cell markers (dated by TCRdb to 2020 to 2022). In the study overall: Eight or nine donors provided sorted CD3+CD56+NKG2C+, CD3+CD56+NKG2C- and CD3+CD56-NKG2C+ T-cell subsets, whose TCR beta-chain repertoires were profiled. Of the eight sequenced donors, seven were found to be HCMV-seropositive and one was found to be HCMV-seronegative. The eight sequenced donors were randomly selected healthy volunteers, three men and five women. The libraries were sequenced on Illumina HiSeq 2000/2500, MiSeq or NextSeq, producing 2 x 150 bp reads. The research as a whole found: For about 6 donors, the dominant CD3+CD56+NKG2C+ clonotypes were among the top 10 CD8+ clonotypes and accounted for roughly 1.0-7.5% of CD8+ T cells. Whether the expanded NKG2C-expressing T cell clones were specific for HCMV antigens remained unclear. Those dominant clonotypes were again the most abundant among CD3+CD56-NKG2C+ cells in a few donors, at roughly 28.3-60.1%.

HCMV-specific IgG was detected in serum with a commercial ELISA kit to determine HCMV serostatus. Peripheral blood mononuclear cells were isolated from blood by Ficoll density gradient centrifugation. Measured from the cysteine to the phenylalanine, the CDR3 is 13 residues long. No DNA is recorded. CDR1 PRHDT and CDR2 FYEKMQ were looked up in the germline V gene (reference sequence). The sequence is built from TRBV13 and TRBJ2-1. Sequenced material: blood T cells: a sorted CD56 or NKG2C T cell subset, CD4+ or CD8+ T cells, or bulk PBMC T cells (not recorded which). The origin of this receptor is a woman between 18 and 75 years old in good health. The CDR3 loop reads CASSFGLSNEQFF. With all but the CDR3 taken from the reference TRBV13 and TRBJ2-1 genes, the full variable domain is: AAGVIQSPRHLIKEKRETATLKCYPIPRHDTVYWYQQGPGQDPQFLISFYEKMQSDKGSIPDRFSAQQFSDYHSELNMSSLELGDSALYFCASSFGLSNEQFFGPGTRLTVL.